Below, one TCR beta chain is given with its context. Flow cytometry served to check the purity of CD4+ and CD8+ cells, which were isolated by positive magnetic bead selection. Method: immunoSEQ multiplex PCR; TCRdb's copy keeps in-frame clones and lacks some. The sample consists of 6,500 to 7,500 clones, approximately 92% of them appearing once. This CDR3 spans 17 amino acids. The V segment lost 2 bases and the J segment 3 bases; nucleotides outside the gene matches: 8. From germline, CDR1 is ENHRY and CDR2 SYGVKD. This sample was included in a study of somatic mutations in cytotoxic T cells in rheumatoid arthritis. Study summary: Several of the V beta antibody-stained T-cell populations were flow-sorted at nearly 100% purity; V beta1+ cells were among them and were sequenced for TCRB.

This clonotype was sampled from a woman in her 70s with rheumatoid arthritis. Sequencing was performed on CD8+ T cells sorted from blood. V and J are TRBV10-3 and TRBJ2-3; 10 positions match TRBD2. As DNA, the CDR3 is TGTGCCATCAGTGAGGGAAGGCTAGCGGGGGCAACAGATACGCAGTATTTT. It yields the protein CAISEGRLAGATDTQYF.